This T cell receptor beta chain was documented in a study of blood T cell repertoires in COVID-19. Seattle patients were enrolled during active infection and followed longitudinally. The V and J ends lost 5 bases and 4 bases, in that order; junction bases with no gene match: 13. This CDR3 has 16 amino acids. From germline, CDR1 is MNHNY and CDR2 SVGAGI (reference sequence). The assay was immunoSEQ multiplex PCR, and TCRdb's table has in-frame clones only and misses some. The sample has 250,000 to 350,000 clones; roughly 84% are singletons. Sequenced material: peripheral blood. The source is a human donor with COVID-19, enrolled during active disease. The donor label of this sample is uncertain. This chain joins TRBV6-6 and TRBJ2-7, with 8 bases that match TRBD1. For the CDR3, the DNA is TGTGCCAGCAGTAGAACTGGACAGGGCCTGGGGTACGAGCAGTACTTC. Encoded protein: CASSRTGQGLGYEQYF.